Sample share makes the clone carrying this T cell receptor beta chain medium-sized (0.01 to 0.1%). Its antigen is currently unknown. The sample comes from a study of liver allograft versus peripheral blood T cells. Study in general: Intrahepatic T cell receptor repertoires from transplanted livers were compared against repertoires in recipients' peripheral blood. Study results and limitations: Liver allograft repertoires of T cell receptors reportedly diverged from peripheral blood repertoires.

TCRdb used MiXCR to reprocess the reads, holding one entry per CDR3 protein. The sample lists thousands of distinct CDR3 sequences, just over 20% occurring once. This clonotype was obtained from a human patient who had a liver transplant. A share of the T cells may be of graft donor origin.

The CDR3 DNA follows: TGTGCCATCAGTGTAGACAGCAAATACGAGCAGTACTTC. Protein sequence: CAISVDSKYEQYF. This sequence joins TRBV10-3 and TRBJ2-7, with D possibly matching TRBD1 (5 bases). Germline lookup yields CDR1 ENHRY and CDR2 SYGVKD. This CDR3 is 13 amino acids long. V was shortened by 4 bases and J by 4 bases, with 11 bases between the two germline ends.